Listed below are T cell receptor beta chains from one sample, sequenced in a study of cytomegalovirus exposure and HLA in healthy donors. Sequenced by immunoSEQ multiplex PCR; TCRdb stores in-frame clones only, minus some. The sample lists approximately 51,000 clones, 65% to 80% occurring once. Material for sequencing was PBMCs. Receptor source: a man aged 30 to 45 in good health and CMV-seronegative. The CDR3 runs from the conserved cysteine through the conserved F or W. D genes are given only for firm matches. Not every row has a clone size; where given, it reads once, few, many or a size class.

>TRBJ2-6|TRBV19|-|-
CASSIEDILGNVLTF
TGTGCCAGTAGTATTGAGGATATTCTGGGCAACGTCCTGACTTTC
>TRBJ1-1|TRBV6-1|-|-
CASERDREAFF
TGTGCCAGCGAGAGAGACAGGGAAGCTTTCTTT
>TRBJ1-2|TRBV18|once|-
CASSPSTARDGYTF
TGTGCCAGCTCTCCGTCGACAGCCCGGGATGGCTACACCTTC
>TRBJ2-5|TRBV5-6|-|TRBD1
CASSFPPGGIGETQYF
TGTGCCAGCAGCTTCCCCCCAGGGGGCATAGGTGAGACCCAGTACTTC
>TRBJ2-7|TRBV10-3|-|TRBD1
CAINSGQGAGEQYF
TGTGCCATCAACTCGGGACAGGGGGCGGGGGAGCAGTACTTC
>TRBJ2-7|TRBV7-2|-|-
CASSLGRYSYEQYF
TGTGCCAGCAGCTTAGGCAGGTACTCCTACGAGCAGTACTTC
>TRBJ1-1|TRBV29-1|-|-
CSAKTLSTEAFF
TGCAGCGCCAAGACACTCAGCACTGAAGCTTTCTTT
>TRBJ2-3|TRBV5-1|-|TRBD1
CASSSGRQGSSTDTQYF
TGCGCCAGCAGCTCGGGACGACAGGGATCGAGCACAGATACGCAGTATTTT
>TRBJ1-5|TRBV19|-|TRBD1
CASTGTGDNQPQHF
TGTGCCAGTACCGGGACAGGAGACAATCAGCCCCAGCATTTT
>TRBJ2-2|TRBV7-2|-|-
CASIPGSTGELFF
TGTGCCAGCATCCCCGGGAGCACCGGGGAGCTGTTTTTT
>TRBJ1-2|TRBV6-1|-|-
CASTRRAGDYGYTF
TGTGCCAGCACCCGCCGGGCAGGGGACTATGGCTACACCTTC
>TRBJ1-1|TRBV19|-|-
CASSIPQGRVGTEAFF
TGTGCCAGTAGTATCCCCCAGGGAAGGGTGGGCACTGAAGCTTTCTTT
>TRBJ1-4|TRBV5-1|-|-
CASRFGATNEKLFF
TGCGCCAGCAGATTCGGGGCAACTAATGAAAAACTGTTTTTT
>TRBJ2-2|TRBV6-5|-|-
CASRRTGTGELFF
TGTGCCAGCAGGCGCACAGGGACCGGGGAGCTGTTTTTT
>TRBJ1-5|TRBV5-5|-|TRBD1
CASSLGGTVNQPQHF
TGTGCCAGCAGCCTGGGTGGGACAGTCAATCAGCCCCAGCATTTT
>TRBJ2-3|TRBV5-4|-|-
CASSLDEAGDTQYF
TGTGCCAGCAGCTTGGATGAGGCGGGAGATACGCAGTATTTT
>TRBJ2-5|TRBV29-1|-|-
CSVGPGILETQYF
TGCAGCGTTGGGCCCGGGATTTTGGAGACCCAGTACTTC
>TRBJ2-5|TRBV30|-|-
CAWIPCTPRGETQYF
TGTGCCTGGATCCCCTGTACTCCGAGGGGGGAGACCCAGTACTTC
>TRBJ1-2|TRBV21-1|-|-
CASSKGRGNYGYTF
TGTGCCAGCAGCAAAGGGAGGGGAAACTATGGCTACACCTTC
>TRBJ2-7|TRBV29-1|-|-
CSGGRGTYEQYF
TGCAGCGGTGGACGGGGAACCTACGAGCAGTACTTC
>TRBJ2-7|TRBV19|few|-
CASSILSGYEQYF
TGTGCCAGTAGTATATTATCAGGCTACGAGCAGTACTTC
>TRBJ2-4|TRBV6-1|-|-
CASSTLASKNIQYF
TGTGCCAGCAGTACCCTAGCGTCCAAAAACATTCAGTACTTC
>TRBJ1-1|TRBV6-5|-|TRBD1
CASKRQGYYTEAFF
TGTGCCAGCAAAAGACAGGGTTATTACACTGAAGCTTTCTTT
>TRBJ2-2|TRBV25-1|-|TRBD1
CASRLPGQGAGELFF
TGTGCCAGCCGACTACCGGGACAGGGGGCCGGGGAGCTGTTTTTT
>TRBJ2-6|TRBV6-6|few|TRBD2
CASSWGGTGANVLTF
TGTGCCAGCAGTTGGGGGGGGACCGGGGCCAACGTCCTGACTTTC
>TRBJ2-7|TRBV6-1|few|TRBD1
CASKVGQGTYEQYF
TGTGCCAGCAAGGTGGGACAGGGAACCTACGAGCAGTACTTC
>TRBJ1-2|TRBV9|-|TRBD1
CASNRPDRGLDYGYTF
TGTGCCAGTAATCGCCCCGACAGGGGGCTTGACTATGGCTACACCTTC
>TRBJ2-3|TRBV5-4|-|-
CASRNQRGSTDTQYF
TGTGCCAGCAGAAATCAACGGGGAAGCACAGATACGCAGTATTTT
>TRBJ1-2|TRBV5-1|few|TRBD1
CASSGRQGDGYGYTF
TGCGCCAGCAGCGGCCGACAGGGGGACGGCTATGGCTACACCTTC